Below, 15 T cell receptor beta chains from the same sample are listed, as sequenced in a study of neurological immune-mediated disorders. Using its own MiXCR run on the 5' RACE reads, TCRdb lists one record per CDR3 protein. The data hold around 70,000 distinct CDR3 sequences, with 5.2% observed a single time. The sequenced sample was PBMCs. The receptor set was obtained from a man between 18 and 35 years old with multiple sclerosis.

Ten or more counts support this clonotype. The junction differs from germline at one of its ends, possibly a read error. The chain's CDR3 is CASNVSRDRVFTEAFF. For the CDR3, the DNA is TGTGCCAGCAACGTATCTAGGGACAGGGTCTTTACTGAAGCTTTCTTT. V gene TRBV9 combines with J gene TRBJ1-1; 9 nucleotides align to TRBD1. The CDR3 contains 16 residues. Per the germline V gene, CDR1 is SGDLS and CDR2 is YYNGEE.

This clonotype was recorded many times. The J gene is TRBJ2-3, the V gene TRBV9; D might be TRBD1 (6 bases). The CDR3 contains 14 residues. Germline values: CDR1 SGDLS, CDR2 YYNGEE. The V gene lost 3 bases and the J gene lost 2 bases, with 10 bases spanning the gap. CDR3 protein: CASSADRFTDTQYF. CDR3 bases: TGTGCCAGCAGCGCAGACAGGTTCACAGATACGCAGTATTTT.

This clonotype was seen repeatedly, ten times or more. The chain combines TRBV7-3 with TRBJ2-7; tentative D call: TRBD2 (5 bases). The CDR3 spans 13 residues. Per the germline V gene, CDR1 is SGHTA and CDR2 is FQGTGA. The V gene lost 1 base and the J gene lost 6 bases, with 10 bases spanning the gap. The CDR3 loop reads CASSLKPGSEQYF. CDR3 coding DNA: TGTGCCAGCAGCTTAAAGCCGGGGAGCGAGCAGTACTTC.

The rearrangement uses TRBV11-2 and TRBJ1-1, with a tentative D call TRBD1 (6 bases). The CDR3 sequence is 14 residues long. The ends were cut back, 3 bases at V and 5 bases at J, with 13 bases in the middle. Germline V gene data show CDR1 as SGHAT and CDR2 as FQNNGV. CDR3 sequence: CASSFGGRLTEAFF. The CDR3 nucleotides read TGTGCCAGCAGCTTCGGGGGGCGCTTAACTGAAGCTTTCTTT.

There are many counts of this clonotype. One junction end disagrees with the germline gene, perhaps due to a read error. V usage is TRBV5-1 and J usage is TRBJ1-6, with D possibly TRBD1 on 6 matching bases. Looked up from germline, CDR1 is SGHRS and CDR2 is YFSETQ. The CDR3 runs to 14 residues. CDR3 sequence reads: CASSFDSRGSPLNF. The CDR3 region has the DNA TGCGCCAGCAGCTTTGACAGCAGGGGTTCACCCCTCAACTTT.

A few counts support this clonotype. Compared with germline, one end of the junction differs, possibly owing to a read error. The V and J genes are TRBV6-1 and TRBJ1-5, with a weak D call TRBD1 (6 bases). Per the germline V gene, CDR1 is MNHNS and CDR2 is SASEGT. This CDR3 has 15 residues. The CDR3 DNA is TGTGCCAGCAGAGAGACAGGCGTGGGGGATCAGCCCCAGAATTTT. Translating gives CASRETGVGDQPQNF.

This clonotype has a count of ten or more. The chain uses TRBV20-1 and TRBJ1-5; 9 bases agree with TRBD1. The V and J ends lost 6 bases and 2 bases, in that order; junction bases with no gene match: 8. The CDR3 sequence is 15 residues long. Germline CDR1 reads DFQATT; CDR2 reads SNEGSKA (reference sequence). The CDR3 DNA sequence: TGCAGTGCCATACAGGGGGCGAGGGGCAATCAGCCCCAGCATTTT. This codes for CSAIQGARGNQPQHF.

This clonotype was counted many times. V gene TRBV20-1 combines with J gene TRBJ1-1; no reliable D call. CDR1 is DFQATT and CDR2 is SNEGSKA in the germline V gene (reference sequence). The CDR3 is 12 amino acids. V was clipped by 7 bases and J by 4 bases, with 13 bases between them. CDR3 bases: TGCAGTGTCCGGCAGATGACCACTGAAGCTTTCTTT. It yields the protein CSVRQMTTEAFF.

About this clonotype itself: Possible read error: a much larger clone is one base away. The J gene is TRBJ1-3, the V gene TRBV10-3, with D possibly matching TRBD1 (5 bases). CDR3 length: 16 residues. CDR1 and CDR2 from the germline V gene are ENHRY and SYGVKD. DNA of the CDR3: TGTGCCATCAGCAGCGCCTACCAGGGAGCTGGAAAAACCATATATTTT. Its protein product is CAISSAYQGAGKTIYF.

On this clonotype itself: This may be a read error: a much more frequent sequence differs by one nucleotide. The CDR3 DNA is TGCAGTGCTAGCACCAGGGGGATAAGAGATACGCAGTATTTT. It encodes CSASTRGIRDTQYF. The V and J genes are TRBV20-1 and TRBJ2-3, with TRBD1 identical over 7 bases. J gave up 5 bases and V 3 bases, and 8 bases lay outside the gene matches. The germline V gene has CDR1 DFQATT and CDR2 SNEGSKA (reference sequence). The CDR3 contains 14 residues.

The table lists this clonotype with many counts. The junction and the germline gene differ at one end; a read error may be behind it. The chain uses TRBV20-1 and TRBJ1-5, with 9 bases aligning to TRBD1. Per the germline V gene, CDR1 is DFQATT and CDR2 is SNEGSKA (reference sequence). This CDR3 contains 16 residues. The CDR3 loop reads CSASGTGFNSNQPQNF. In DNA form, the CDR3 reads TGCAGTGCTTCCGGGACAGGGTTTAATAGCAATCAGCCCCAGAATTTT.

This clonotype was seen at least ten times. The CDR3 bases are TGTGCCAGCAGGGACAGATCGAACACTGAAGCTTTCTTT. Translation: CASRDRSNTEAFF. The chain uses TRBV12-3 or TRBV12-4 and TRBJ1-1, with D possibly being TRBD1 (6 bases). Trimming removed 6 bases at V and 1 base at J, with 9 bases between. The CDR3 length is 13 residues.

This clonotype was seen at least ten times. The chain carries TRBV20-1 and TRBJ2-3, with a weak D call TRBD2 (5 bases). The CDR3 length is 11 residues. Germline V gene sequence: CDR1 DFQATT, CDR2 SNEGSKA (reference sequence). Here the CDR3 reads CTLEGPDTQYF. The CDR3 nucleotides read TGCACCCTCGAGGGCCCAGATACGCAGTATTTT.

This clonotype was observed many times. The chain has TRBV5-6 and TRBJ2-5; 7 bases map to TRBD2. Trimming removed 2 bases from V and 5 bases from J; junction bases left unmatched: 6. Germline assignment: CDR1 SGHDT and CDR2 YYEEEE. The CDR3 is 14 amino acids. CDR3 bases: TGTGCCAGCAGCTTTGGACTAGAGGACGAGACCCAGTACTTC. Its translation: CASSFGLEDETQYF.

Many counts were recorded for this clonotype. The V call is TRBV5-6, the J call TRBJ2-4; 7 nucleotides match TRBD1. Germline values: CDR1 SGHDT, CDR2 YYEEEE. The CDR3 loop spans 18 amino acids. With V trimmed by 0 bases and J by 3 bases, 12 bases remained unmatched. In nucleotides, the CDR3 is TGTGCCAGCAGCTTGGAAGGGGGACAGTCGTTGGGCAAAAACATTCAGTACTTC. This sequence encodes CASSLEGGQSLGKNIQYF.